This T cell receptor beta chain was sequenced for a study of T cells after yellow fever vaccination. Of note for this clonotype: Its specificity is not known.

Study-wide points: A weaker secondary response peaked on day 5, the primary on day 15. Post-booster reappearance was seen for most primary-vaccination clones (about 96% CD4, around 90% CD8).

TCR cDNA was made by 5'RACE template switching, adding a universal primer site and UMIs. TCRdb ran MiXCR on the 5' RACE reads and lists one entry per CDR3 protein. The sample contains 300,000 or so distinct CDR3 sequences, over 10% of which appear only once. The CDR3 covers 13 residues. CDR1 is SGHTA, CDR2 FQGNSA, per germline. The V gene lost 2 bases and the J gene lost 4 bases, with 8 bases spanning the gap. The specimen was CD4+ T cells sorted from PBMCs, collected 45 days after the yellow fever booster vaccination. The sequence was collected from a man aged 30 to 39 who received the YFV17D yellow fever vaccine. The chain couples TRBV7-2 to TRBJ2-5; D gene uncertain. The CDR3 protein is CASSLRAAETQYF. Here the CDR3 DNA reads TGTGCCAGCAGCTTAAGGGCGGCAGAGACCCAGTACTTC.